This T cell receptor (beta chain) was captured in a study of CD8 T cells in Susac syndrome. CDR3 size: 15 residues. V was pared by 2 bases and J by 5 bases, with 15 bases between. Germline lookup yields CDR1 MGHDK and CDR2 SYGVNS. The RNA input was roughly 0.45 to 1 ug, and it was reverse transcribed with random hexamers. TCRdb re-analysed the immunoSEQ multiplex PCR reads in MiXCR, keeping a single row per CDR3 protein. Here the sample spans some 120,000 distinct CDR3 sequences, over 90% being singletons. The chain has TRBV25-1 and TRBJ2-5; the D call may be TRBD1 or TRBD2 (5 bases each). This clonotype was sampled from a human donor in good health. The sequencing input was CD4+ T cells from PBMCs. As DNA, the CDR3 is TGTGCCAGCAGTGAACTTGGGGGAGACGCCGAGACCCAGTACTTC. Translating gives CASSELGGDAETQYF.